This TCR beta chain was obtained from a study of blood T cell repertoires in COVID-19. Turning to the study itself: The United States, Italy and Spain supplied acute and convalescent COVID-19 samples. Sources were T cells, B-cell-depleted T cells, or PBMCs; the material itself was cDNA or gDNA.

Original processing notes: Reference gene primer amplification in the assay estimated nucleated cell counts. The assay was immunoSEQ multiplex PCR, and TCRdb's table has in-frame clones only and misses some. V and J calls and clone size are as listed in that table; D and trimming were resolved from the DNA. The sample has 25,000 to 30,000 clones, roughly 90% seen once; the top ten hold roughly 2.6%. The V gene lost 11 bases and the J gene lost 5 bases, with 13 bases spanning the gap. The CDR3 contains 12 residues. This chain joins TRBV12-3 or TRBV12-4 and TRBJ1-3, with TRBD1 as a possible D gene (5 bases). The TCR sequence derives from a human donor in a cohort sampled during active COVID-19. The sequencing input was peripheral blood. The CDR3 nucleotides are TGTGCCGGGGCCCGAGCGAGAAACACCATATATTTT. Amino acid sequence: CAGARARNTIYF.